This TCR beta chain was recorded in a study of cytomegalovirus exposure and HLA in healthy donors (TCRdb year 2017). Background for the entire study: An earlier analysis of approximately 600 of the donors reported 250 to 300 Gb of sequence data and 117 million unique TCR beta sequences from 150 million to 200 million T cells. About 280 gigabases of sequencing data and approximately 93 million unique TCR sequences were included in an early release covering 500 to 750 HLA-typed donors. Among the approximately 430 genotyped donors, approximately 82% belonged to the genetic ancestry cluster associated with self-reported Caucasian donors. The study aimed to test whether signatures of past pathogen exposure could be identified by cataloging public T cell receptors. Using immunosequencing, the study profiled T cell repertoires from fewer than 700 subjects and related those repertoires to cytomegalovirus serostatus. A separate validation cohort of roughly 130 different subjects was used in addition to the roughly 670-subject first cohort. The study combined high-throughput TCR immunosequencing, statistical association of individual TCRs with disease status, and machine learning to predict cytomegalovirus infection status. A later analysis re-examined previously published TCR beta repertoires from over 500 donors and added high-resolution HLA genotyping to investigate patterns of TCR occurrence. In the later analysis, no new phenotypic data were used to find candidate immune exposures; instead, reliance was placed on TCR beta sequences and their occurrence across donors. An earlier analysis of around 580 of the donors used high-throughput TCR beta sequencing to judge whether each TCR beta V gene segment behaved as functional or pseudogenic. Donor age, sex, ethnicity and CMV serostatus were compiled together with the repertoire data. In a later genetic analysis, genome-wide SNP genotypes for about three fifths of the 666 donors were used, and that subset was treated as a discovery cohort. All discovery cohort repertoires had been generated on a single sequencing platform. HLA typing covered class I and class II loci at four-digit resolution. The number of donors typed differed by locus, with roughly 620-630 for A, B, C, DRB1 and DQB1, approximately 500 for DQA1, 600 to 610 for DPA1, and around 460 for DPB1. Roughly 5 DR-DQ haplotypes were handled as single units for association and clustering, since linkage in the cohort was strong. Among roughly 370 genotyped donors of the cohort, an average of 235,054 unique TCR beta nucleotide sequences were sequenced per donor, 15% to 20% of them non-productive.

Counted from cysteine to phenylalanine, this CDR3 has 20 amino acids. Only CDR3 DNA is held: 60 bases, read in frame from base 1. Based on the germline V gene (reference sequence), the CDR1 and CDR2 sequences are LNHNV and YYDKDF. V is pruned by 1 base and J by 3 bases, leaving 19 bases of the junction without a gene match. To prepare the library, the immunoSEQ multiplex PCR assay was applied. The multiplex PCR relied on a mix of 60 forward primers for TCR Vbeta segments and 13 reverse primers for TCR Jbeta segments. The CDR3 region of rearranged TCR beta genes was amplified from genomic DNA with a multiplex PCR assay. Amplified TCR beta libraries were sequenced as 87-base-pair reads on the Illumina HiSeq System. The published analysis was carried out like this. A later analysis tallied roughly 80 million unique TCR beta chains across the roughly 610 repertoires, and some 12 million of those chains were shared by two or more donors. Raw reads were error-corrected and collapsed into unique sequences by a nearest-neighbor algorithm in which closely related sequences were merged to remove PCR and sequencing errors. CDR3 sequences were aligned to IMGT reference sequences to assign V, D and J gene segments. Each retained sequence needed at least a six-nucleotide match to both a V gene segment and a J gene segment. Rearrangements were called productive when the CDR3 lacked stop codons and stayed in frame with V and J; all others were non-productive. CDR3 was defined according to IMGT convention as the region running from the second conserved V-encoded cysteine to the conserved J-encoded phenylalanine. Sequences without an unambiguous match to a single V gene segment were excluded from the earlier analysis of a few hundred of the donors. An earlier analysis of about 590 of the donors classified V segments as functional when productive rearrangements were above 56.7% and as segregating when the standard deviation between donors was above 5%. A statistical classification framework was built to diagnose cytomegalovirus status from the catalog of TCR beta chain sequences. A later analysis assigned V and J genes by comparing TCR nucleotide sequences with IMGT/GENE-DB human TR gene sequences. The TCRdist pipeline was used in a later analysis to assign CDR3 sequences and most-parsimonious VDJ recombination scenarios. In a later analysis, each TCR beta chain was defined by its CDR3 amino acid sequence together with its V-gene family, and reads lacking a unique V-gene family were excluded. To address suspected cross-contamination and a sequencing artifact, a later analysis removed 592 highly shared, low-generation-probability nucleotide sequences. In a later analysis, a clonal expansion index was calculated for each public chain from normalized within-repertoire ranks of inferred template counts. In a later analysis, generation probabilities were computed with a VDJ recombination model fitted to out-of-frame rearrangements, and the resulting probabilities were checked against IGoR. Hypergeometric tests were used in a later analysis to score TCR-TCR, TCR-HLA and TCR-CMV co-occurrence, with a repertoire-size bias correction applied to the TCR pairs. To estimate false discovery rates, a later analysis permuted the HLA or CMV assignments 20 times. In a later analysis, co-occurring TCRs were grouped using DBSCAN, and TCRdist sequence similarity was added for clustering within HLA-allele-positive subsets. Co-occurrence clustering excluded repertoires with fewer than 30,000 or more than 120,000 public chains, plus five with anomalous nucleotide sharing. This is the immuneACCESS table as TCRdb keeps it, with only in-frame sequences that have V and J called. A part of the clones is gone; compared with another copy, unresolved V genes explain less than half, and the rest is unexplained. From that table come the V and J calls and clone size; the DNA was used to work out D and trimming. The sample table lists 70,000 to 95,000 clones, about four fifths of them with a count of one. The ten top clones hold approximately 5.6% of the sample.

This clone was seen once. No antigen is known for it. Nothing much larger sits one base from this clone, and base qualities are not available. In total, around 600 healthy bone marrow donors made up the cohort. At the time of sampling, all cohort members were nominally healthy, though unrecorded immune exposures were likely present. The donor tested CMV seropositive, placing the donor among the approximately 310 seropositive members of the cohort. A peripheral blood sample was collected from each donor, and TCR beta sequencing was performed on peripheral blood mononuclear cells. Genomic DNA was extracted from the blood cell samples with the Qiagen DNeasy Blood Extraction Kit. Study-level results and caveats: An association between a missense DCLRE1C variant and V-gene and J-gene trimming of TCR beta chains was found in a later genetic analysis and replicated in an independent cohort. A total of 150 to 200 TCR beta chains were listed by the study as associated with cytomegalovirus. In this cohort, only TCR beta chains were sequenced, and detectable features were limited by the absence of alpha or paired-chain data. A cluster of highly shared sequence variants was judged likely to be a technical artifact of the sequencing pipeline. Because some donors lacked HLA typing at each locus, the association tests relied only on the typed subset. In an earlier analysis of 500 to 650 of the donors, most TCR beta V segments appeared in productive rearrangements about 87% or about 30% of the time, broadly matching IMGT annotations. Sequencing depth was assumed to be roughly uniform across donors in the presence/absence analyses, though that assumption may not hold. When HLA alleles, especially DR and DQ, strongly co-occurred, attributing TCR associations to individual alleles was difficult. The only immune exposure information available for the cohort was CMV serostatus. A later analysis associated 16,951 TCR beta sequences with specific HLA alleles at a false discovery rate of 0.05. In a later analysis, several top co-occurrence clusters were reported to appear linked to parvovirus B19, influenza, CMV and Epstein-Barr virus. A further reported finding was that TCR beta sequences accurately predicted the HLA-A and HLA-B alleles for most subjects in the first cohort. Because counts were too low, about 15 rarely observed V segments, including chromosome 9 orphons, were left out of the earlier analysis of 500 to 750 of the donors. A later genetic analysis reported fewer N-insertions in productive TCRs among donors in an Asian-associated ancestry cluster than the roughly 700-donor mean. Three of the identified cytomegalovirus-associated TCR beta chains were confirmed in vitro to be specific for cytomegalovirus antigens. A later analysis found that most CMV-associated TCR beta chains appeared HLA-restricted, with HLA associations seemingly driven largely by CMV exposure. Some IMGT-functional V segments, including TRBV6-2 and TRBV6-3, could not be distinguished by the 87-base-pair reads and were therefore excluded. Compared with equally common non-associated chains, HLA-associated TCR beta chains in a later analysis were more clonally expanded and had lower generation probabilities. The authors suggested that the approach could potentially be generalized to other disease states and immunological phenotypes. In a later analysis, TCR association rates were found to vary across HLA loci, with the most associated TCRs seen for DRB1 alleles and the fewest for HLA-C alleles. Linkage disequilibrium might explain the correlated functional status among segregating V segments, but an unknown experimental factor could not be excluded. Across donors, most TCR sequences were observed very rarely, whereas some public TCRs were present in many individuals. In both the original and validation cohorts, the classifier was reported to diagnose cytomegalovirus status with high specificity and sensitivity.

The clonotype was recovered from a woman aged 18-30 years in good health and CMV-seropositive. The chain uses TRBV15 and TRBJ2-7, and 9 junction bases match TRBD1. Sequencing was carried out using PBMCs. The sequenced DNA is TGTGCCACCAGCAGAGCCGCTTACTCGAGGACAGGGGATAGGGGCTACGAGCAGTACTTC. The translation is CATSRAAYSRTGDRGYEQYF. Supplemented by the reference TRBV15 and TRBJ2-7 proteins around the CDR3, the complete variable domain is DAMVIQNPRYQVTQFGKPVTLSCSQTLNHNVMYWYQQKSSQAPKLLFHYYDKDFNNEADTPDNFQSRRPNTSFCFLDIRSPGLGDTAMYLCATSRAAYSRTGDRGYEQYFGPGTRLTVT.